This passage covers 20 T cell receptor beta chains from one sample sequenced in a study of radiation and T cells in renal cell carcinoma. Profiling relied on immunoSEQ multiplex PCR, and the TCRdb table lists in-frame clones only, not all of them. The data show 95,000 to 150,000 clones, roughly four fifths seen once. Time point meaning: baseline pretreatment blood. Specified treatment: 15 Gy SBRT to primary tumor, nephrectomy 4 weeks later. Sequenced here: blood, sampled from a patient whose treatment included radiotherapy and nephrectomy. The receptors were sampled from a woman aged 60-70 years with renal cell carcinoma.

The DNA of the CDR3 is TGTGCCAGCAGCTTAAGGGCCACTATGAACACCGGGGAGCTGTTTTTT. This translates into CASSLRATMNTGELFF. The V and J genes are TRBV7-3 and TRBJ2-2; D ambiguous. Trimming took 1 base from V and 1 from J, leaving 10 bases between them. The CDR3 extends over 16 amino acids. Looked up from germline, CDR1 is SGHTA and CDR2 is FQGTGA.

The rearrangement joins TRBV4-3 to TRBJ2-3, with D maybe TRBD2 (6 bases). The CDR3 covers 16 residues. V was clipped by 0 bases and J by 0 bases, with 10 bases between them. Looked up from germline, CDR1 is LGHNA and CDR2 is YSLEER. The chain's CDR3 is CASSQDRSGSTDTQYF. CDR3 DNA sequence: TGCGCCAGCAGCCAAGATAGAAGCGGGAGCACAGATACGCAGTATTTT.

V gene TRBV29-1 combines with J gene TRBJ1-2; D is unclear. The length of the CDR3 is 12 residues. The V end lost 7 bases, the J end lost 4 bases, and 13 bases lay between the germline ends. CDR1 is SQVTM and CDR2 is ANQGSEA in the germline V gene. CDR3 coding DNA: TGCAGCGGCGGGGAATGGAGCTATGGCTACACCTTC. Translated, it gives CSGGEWSYGYTF. The full variable domain, completed using reference TRBV29-1 and TRBJ1-2, is SAVISQKPSRDICQRGTSLTIQCQVDSQVTMMFWYRQQPGQSLTLIATANQGSEATYESGFVIDKFPISRPNLTFSTLTVSNMSPEDSSIYLCSGGEWSYGYTFGSGTRLTVV.

This chain links TRBV5-6 with TRBJ2-7; the D gene is possibly TRBD2 (6 bases). Trimming removed 1 base at V and 5 bases at J, with 16 bases between. This CDR3 region has 15 residues. Germline loops: CDR1 SGHDT, CDR2 YYEEEE. CDR3 sequence: CASSLMMGGLDEQYF. The CDR3 bases are TGTGCCAGCAGCTTGATGATGGGGGGTCTGGACGAGCAGTACTTC.

The rearrangement joins TRBV19 to TRBJ1-6, with D possibly matching TRBD1 (5 bases). The CDR3 length is 14 residues. Germline loops: CDR1 LNHDA, CDR2 SQIVND (reference sequence). Trimming took off 6 bases at V and 7 bases at J, with 13 bases between the two ends. CDR3 nucleotides: TGTGCCAGTAGAGATGTGGGGGGGAATTCACCCCTCCACTTT. Its protein is CASRDVGGNSPLHF.

In nucleotides, the CDR3 is TGCGCCAGCAGTTGGACTTGGGACACCGAGCAGTACTTC. Amino acids: CASSWTWDTEQYF. The chain links TRBV5-1 to TRBJ2-7; a possible D gene is TRBD1 (6 bases). The germline V and J ends were trimmed by 5 bases and 6 bases, with 15 bases remaining between them. This CDR3 has 13 residues. CDR1 is SGHRS, CDR2 YFSETQ, per germline.

The V gene is TRBV2, the J gene TRBJ2-7; D is unresolved. V was shortened by 6 bases and J by 3 bases, with 15 bases between the two germline ends. There are 14 residues in the CDR3. Per germline, CDR1 SNHLY and CDR2 FYNNEI. As DNA, the CDR3 is TGTGCCAGCAGCGCTTTAGGACGGTTCTACGAGCAGTACTTC. The encoded protein is CASSALGRFYEQYF.

This rearrangement joins TRBV4-2 to TRBJ2-6; D call uncertain. Germline lookup yields CDR1 LGHNA and CDR2 YNFKEQ. The CDR3 spans 14 residues. Trimming pared 1 base from V and 0 bases from J, leaving 1 base between. The DNA for the CDR3 is TGTGCCAGCAGCCAAGTCTCTGGGGCCAACGTCCTGACTTTC. Protein: CASSQVSGANVLTF.

The V call is TRBV29-1, the J call TRBJ2-7; TRBD2 agrees at 8 bases. J lost 4 bases, V lost 4 bases, and 12 bases had no gene match. Germline V lookup: CDR1 SQVTM, CDR2 ANQGSEA. The CDR3 length is 15 residues. CDR3 loop: CSVGDPGGSSYEQYF. In nucleotides, the CDR3 is TGCAGCGTTGGAGATCCGGGAGGGTCTTCGTACGAGCAGTACTTC.

The V and J genes are TRBV5-1 and TRBJ2-1, with TRBD1 identical over 8 bases. V was clipped by 3 bases and J by 4 bases; unmatched bases: 12. Germline V CDR1 and CDR2: SGHRS, YFSETQ. The length of the CDR3 is 17 residues. For the CDR3, the DNA is TGCGCCAGCAGCTCAGGGTCCGGGACAGGCAAATACAATGAGCAGTTCTTC. It codes for CASSSGSGTGKYNEQFF.

In its sample, this clone was seen a few times. The chain combines TRBV18 with TRBJ1-1; tentative D call: TRBD1 (5 bases). The germline V gene encodes CDR1 KGHSH and CDR2 LQKENI. The CDR3 is 14 residues long. Trimming cost V 6 bases and J 0 bases, with 11 bases left between them. This CDR3 is CASSRQNVNTEAFF. The CDR3 nucleotides are TGTGCCAGCTCGCGACAGAACGTGAACACTGAAGCTTTCTTT.

The chain links TRBV4-2 to TRBJ1-2; unclear D gene. V shed 1 base and J shed 2 bases, with 8 bases lying between them. The germline V gene has CDR1 LGHNA and CDR2 YNFKEQ. CDR3 size: 14 residues. In DNA, the CDR3 is TGTGCCAGCAGCCAAGGGACGGCCAACTATGGCTACACCTTC. Translation gives CASSQGTANYGYTF.

The J gene is TRBJ1-4, the V gene TRBV28; 10 positions agree with TRBD1. With 5 bases clipped from V and 5 bases from J, the junction kept 5 bases outside the gene matches. The CDR3 extends over 15 amino acids. Germline loops: CDR1 MDHEN, CDR2 SYDVKM. The CDR3 region is CASSRPGQGNEKLFF. The CDR3 DNA reads as TGTGCCAGCAGTCGTCCGGGACAGGGGAATGAAAAACTGTTTTTT.

The rearrangement joins TRBV2 to TRBJ2-5; D may be TRBD2 (7 bases). The V and J ends lost 0 bases and 4 bases respectively, with 12 bases between them. The germline CDR1 and CDR2 sequences are SNHLY and FYNNEI. The CDR3 covers 15 residues. The DNA of the CDR3 is TGTGCCAGCAGTGAAGCTAGAGGGGGGGCAGAGACCCAGTACTTC. Encoded protein: CASSEARGGAETQYF.

This chain joins TRBV13 and TRBJ1-1, with TRBD1 matching over 7 bases. The CDR3 has 15 residues. The germline V gene encodes CDR1 PRHDT and CDR2 FYEKMQ (reference sequence). The V and J ends lost 5 bases and 0 bases, in that order; junction bases with no gene match: 6. In DNA, the CDR3 is TGTGCCAGCAGCGCTGGGGGGACAGTGAACACTGAAGCTTTCTTT. This encodes CASSAGGTVNTEAFF.

The V call is TRBV7-2, the J call TRBJ2-3; D not certain. Trimming removed 2 bases from V and 2 bases from J, with 11 bases in between. This CDR3 spans 15 amino acids. CDR1 is SGHTA and CDR2 is FQGNSA in the germline V gene. The CDR3: CASSLSGQATDTQYF. In nucleotides, the CDR3 is TGTGCCAGCAGCTTAAGTGGGCAAGCCACAGATACGCAGTATTTT.

The gene calls are TRBV4-2 and TRBJ1-5, with a tentative D call TRBD1 (5 bases). Germline V gene lookup returns CDR1 LGHNA and CDR2 YNFKEQ. The CDR3 sequence is 15 residues long. Trimming left V 0 bases short and J 7 bases short, with 13 bases between. The CDR3 here is CASSQEGQGGQPQHF. Here the CDR3 DNA reads TGTGCCAGCAGCCAAGAGGGGCAGGGCGGCCAGCCCCAGCATTTT.

The chain combines TRBV7-3 with TRBJ2-1, with D perhaps matching TRBD1 or TRBD2 (5 bases each). The CDR3 has 14 amino acids. Germline V gene lookup returns CDR1 SGHTA and CDR2 FQGTGA. Trimming removed 0 bases at V and 9 bases at J, with 12 bases between. CDR3 sequence (DNA): TGTGCCAGCAGCTTAACCCCAGTGGGACCTGAGCAGTTCTTC. Amino acid sequence: CASSLTPVGPEQFF.

This clone was detected once. CDR3 DNA: TGCGCCAGCAGCTTGGAAGACAGTAGGCTGTTTTTT. Its translation: CASSLEDSRLFF. The chain joins TRBV5-1 to TRBJ2-2; perhaps TRBD1 as D (5 bases). This CDR3 has 12 amino acids. In germline, CDR1 is SGHRS, CDR2 YFSETQ. Between the trimmed V and J ends, which lost 0 bases and 13 bases, there was a span of 10 bases.

The chain joins TRBV10-2 to TRBJ2-1; no firm D call. Germline CDR1 reads WSHSY; CDR2 reads SAAADI. The CDR3 has 15 amino acids. V was trimmed by 0 bases and J by 5 bases, leaving 11 bases between them. CDR3 DNA: TGCGCCAGCAGTGAGTCTGGGAATAGGGACAATGAGCAGTTCTTC. Its protein is CASSESGNRDNEQFF.